Following are 7 T cell receptor beta chains from one sample sequenced in a study of blood T cell dynamics during melanoma immunotherapy. The table came from immunoSEQ multiplex PCR; TCRdb's copy has only in-frame clones and leaves some out. The sample records around 4,800 clones, about nine tenths being singletons. This sample's time point: week 3, after first cycle of checkpoint inhibitor. This sample comprised blood, obtained from a patient treated with checkpoint blockade. Every receptor here comes from a human donor with melanoma.

The chain uses TRBV13 and TRBJ2-7; D gene ambiguous. The germline V and J ends were trimmed by 3 bases and 2 bases, with 11 bases remaining between them. The CDR3 loop spans 14 amino acids. Germline lookup yields CDR1 PRHDT and CDR2 FYEKMQ (reference sequence). CDR3 DNA: TGTGCCAGCAGCTTGTTTGGGAATACCTACGAGCAGTACTTC. Its protein product is CASSLFGNTYEQYF.

This clone was seen a few times. The rearrangement uses TRBV29-1 and TRBJ1-5; 7 bases line up with TRBD1. The CDR3 sequence is 14 residues long. With V trimmed by 6 bases and J by 5 bases, 10 bases remained unmatched. Germline CDR1 SQVTM, CDR2 ANQGSEA. CDR3 amino acids: CSVRTDRVDQPQHF. DNA for the CDR3: TGCAGCGTCCGGACTGACAGGGTCGATCAGCCCCAGCATTTT.

This rearrangement joins TRBV19 to TRBJ2-1, with TRBD2 matching over 8 bases. Germline CDR1 LNHDA, CDR2 SQIVND (reference sequence). The CDR3 covers 14 residues. Trimming took 6 bases from V and 10 from J; bases not matched to a gene: 11. CDR3 in DNA: TGTGCCAGTAGCCCGATTACTAGCGGAGGCGAGCAGTTCTTC. As protein: CASSPITSGGEQFF.

The chain recombines TRBV2 with TRBJ2-2, with TRBD2 matching 7 bases. V shed 0 bases, J shed 0 bases, and the junction held 4 bases outside the gene matches. CDR1 and CDR2 from the germline V gene are SNHLY and FYNNEI. This CDR3 is 17 amino acids long. The CDR3 DNA is TGTGCCAGCAGTGAAGCGCGCGGGAGCGCGAACACCGGGGAGCTGTTTTTT. This gives the protein CASSEARGSANTGELFF.

By share, this clone counts as large. This sequence joins TRBV5-1 and TRBJ1-1, with a weak D call TRBD1 (5 bases). V dropped 6 bases and J dropped 4 bases, with 19 bases sitting between them. Germline values: CDR1 SGHRS, CDR2 YFSETQ. The CDR3 is 15 residues long. Here the CDR3 DNA reads TGCGCCAGCAAACAGGACGCGGCGCCGACCACTGAAGCTTTCTTT. It yields the protein CASKQDAAPTTEAFF.

The chain combines TRBV6-5 with TRBJ2-7, with 10 bases lining up with TRBD2. V lost 6 bases and J lost 7; bases outside the gene matches: 9. The CDR3 is 14 amino acids. Germline CDR1 and CDR2: MNHEY and SVGAGI. The CDR3 DNA follows: TGTGCCAGCAGATCTAGCGGGAGATCTCGGGAGCAGTACTTC. It specifies CASRSSGRSREQYF.

The V call is TRBV7-2, the J call TRBJ2-7; the D gene is possibly TRBD1 (5 bases). Germline lookup yields CDR1 SGHTA and CDR2 FQGNSA. The V and J ends lost 1 base and 0 bases respectively, with 10 bases between them. This CDR3 has 15 residues. The CDR3: CASSLDRSRSYEQYF. The CDR3 coding sequence is TGTGCCAGCAGCTTAGACAGGTCCCGCTCCTACGAGCAGTACTTC.